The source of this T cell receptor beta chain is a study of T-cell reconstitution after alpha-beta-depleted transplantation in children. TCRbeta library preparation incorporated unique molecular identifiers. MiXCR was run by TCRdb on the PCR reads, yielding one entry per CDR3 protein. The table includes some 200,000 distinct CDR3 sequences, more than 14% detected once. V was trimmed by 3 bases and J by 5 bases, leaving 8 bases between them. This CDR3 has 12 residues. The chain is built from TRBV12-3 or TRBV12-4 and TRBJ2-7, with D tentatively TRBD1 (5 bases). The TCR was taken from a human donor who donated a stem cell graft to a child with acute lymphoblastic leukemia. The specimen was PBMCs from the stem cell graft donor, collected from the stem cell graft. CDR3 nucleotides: TGTGCCAGCAGTTTTGTCAGGGACGAGCAGTACTTC. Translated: CASSFVRDEQYF.